The clone carrying this TCR beta chain was found a few times. These data come from a study of blood T cell repertoires in COVID-19. Authors' processing steps: By means of reference gene primer amplification, nucleated cell counts were estimated. Produced via immunoSEQ multiplex PCR; TCRdb's table is partial and in-frame only. Clone size and the V and J calls come from that table; the DNA yielded D and trimming. In the table there are about 210,000 clones, roughly 86% of which are singletons. The germline gives CDR1 SGHTA, CDR2 FQGNSA. The CDR3 totals 15 residues. V gave up 4 bases and J gave up 4 bases; unmatched junction bases: 8.

This sequence was found in a woman aged 40 to 50 with acute or convalescent COVID-19. What was sequenced was peripheral blood. The chain carries TRBV7-2 and TRBJ2-7, with 9 bases matching TRBD2. The CDR3 sequence: CASSSRSGSPYEQYF. DNA for the CDR3: TGTGCCAGCAGCTCCCGTAGCGGGAGTCCGTACGAGCAGTACTTC.